This is a list of T cell receptor beta chains from one sample in a study of shared clonotypes between healthy human individuals. Produced via immunoSEQ multiplex PCR; TCRdb's table is partial and in-frame only. The sample gives about 2 million clones, less than 95% of which show up once; approximately 1.2% is in the top ten. The sequenced sample was naive CD8+ T cells sorted from blood. The receptor set was obtained from a man younger than 35 in good health. CDR3s leave out the opening cysteine and the closing phenylalanine or tryptophan. Fields, in order: D gene, V gene, J gene, clone size, CDR3 protein. The D gene is left open where the match is weak. The size entry is marked missing in some rows and otherwise reads once, few, many or a size class.

NA	TRBV28	TRBJ1-2	few	ASSPRASYGYT
NA	TRBV7-3	TRBJ2-3	NA	ASSLRDFRTDTQY
TRBD1	TRBV6-5	TRBJ2-2	NA	ASREGQGVPGELF
TRBD1	TRBV4-1	TRBJ2-7	NA	ASSHWDRGVEQY
NA	TRBV6-5	TRBJ2-2	NA	ASLDHSGELF
NA	TRBV7-9	TRBJ2-7	once	ASSTPDNSYEQY
TRBD2	TRBV10-3	TRBJ2-7	NA	AISELGTSGSGTYEQY
NA	TRBV27	TRBJ1-5	few	ASSQITGGPQPQH
TRBD2	TRBV2	TRBJ2-2	NA	ASSGAVAGHNTGELF
NA	TRBV6-1	TRBJ1-6	few	ASSQEAGFVASPLH
NA	TRBV6-5	TRBJ2-7	NA	ASTGTSPYEQY
NA	TRBV7-9	TRBJ2-7	NA	ASSGSGERSSYEQY
TRBD2	TRBV5-1	TRBJ2-1	once	ASSMREGAYNEQF
TRBD1	TRBV7-9	TRBJ2-3	NA	ASSSGQGTDTQY
NA	TRBV13	TRBJ1-1	NA	ASSAFDGAGAF
NA	TRBV5-1	TRBJ2-2	NA	ASSLYGQGGRELF
NA	TRBV30	TRBJ2-7	NA	AWVSSYEQY
NA	TRBV7-9	TRBJ1-1	NA	ASSGVMGNTEAF
NA	TRBV4-1	TRBJ2-7	NA	ASSQVGQSGGYEQY
NA	TRBV28	TRBJ2-7	NA	ASSLSSGDEQY
NA	TRBV10-3	TRBJ2-3	NA	AISEGFHPWTQY
TRBD2	TRBV4-2	TRBJ2-7	NA	ASSHGGWEQY
NA	TRBV29-1	TRBJ2-7	NA	SVGRVSAYEQY
NA	TRBV6-1	TRBJ2-7	NA	ASSEMGFGYEWY
TRBD1	TRBV4-1	TRBJ1-2	once	ASSPRGTGNYGYT
TRBD1	TRBV4-1	TRBJ1-3	NA	ASSQAGTGPSGNTIY
TRBD1	TRBV5-6	TRBJ1-2	NA	ASRWGSAVTGGGYGYT
TRBD1	TRBV13	TRBJ1-5	NA	ASSLGRGNNQPQH
NA	TRBV10-3	TRBJ2-7	NA	AISEPDYYEQY
TRBD2	TRBV4-3	TRBJ2-3	NA	ASSQETPDSGRGTDTQY
NA	TRBV6-5	TRBJ2-5	NA	ASGFQETQY
NA	TRBV6-5	TRBJ2-7	NA	ASSYSPESNEQY
NA	TRBV4-1	TRBJ1-1	NA	ASSQSSGIAEAF
TRBD1	TRBV11-2	TRBJ1-4	NA	ASSLGDRGPPLF
NA	TRBV19	TRBJ2-3	NA	ASSIDASSDTQY
NA	TRBV7-9	TRBJ2-7	NA	ASSLARGGAGSYEQY
TRBD2	TRBV10-3	TRBJ2-5	NA	AIKGGLAGWETQY
NA	TRBV4-1	TRBJ2-7	NA	ASSQDPTSLGEQY
TRBD2	TRBV10-3	TRBJ2-1	NA	AIMGAGGADEQF
NA	TRBV7-8	TRBJ2-1	NA	ASWGRQNNEQF
NA	TRBV4-3	TRBJ2-1	NA	ASSLRTGPYNEQF
NA	TRBV28	TRBJ1-5	NA	ASSGRDGRNQPQH